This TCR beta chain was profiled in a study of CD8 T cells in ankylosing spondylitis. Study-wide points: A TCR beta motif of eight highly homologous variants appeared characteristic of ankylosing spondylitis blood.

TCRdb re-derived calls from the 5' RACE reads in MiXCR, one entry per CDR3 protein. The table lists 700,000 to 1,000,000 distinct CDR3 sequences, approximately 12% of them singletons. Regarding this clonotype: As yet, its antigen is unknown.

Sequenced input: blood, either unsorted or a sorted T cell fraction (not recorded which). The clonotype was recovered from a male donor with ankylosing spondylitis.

The CDR3 is CASSYSGLRGYNEQFF. For the CDR3, the DNA is TGTGCCAGCAGTTACTCGGGACTCAGGGGCTACAATGAGCAGTTCTTC. V gene TRBV6-2 or TRBV6-3 combines with J gene TRBJ2-1, with D perhaps assigned TRBD1 or TRBD2 (6 bases each). Trimming left V 0 bases short and J 3 bases short, with 12 bases between. The CDR3 totals 16 residues. In germline, CDR1 is MNHEY, CDR2 SVGEGT.